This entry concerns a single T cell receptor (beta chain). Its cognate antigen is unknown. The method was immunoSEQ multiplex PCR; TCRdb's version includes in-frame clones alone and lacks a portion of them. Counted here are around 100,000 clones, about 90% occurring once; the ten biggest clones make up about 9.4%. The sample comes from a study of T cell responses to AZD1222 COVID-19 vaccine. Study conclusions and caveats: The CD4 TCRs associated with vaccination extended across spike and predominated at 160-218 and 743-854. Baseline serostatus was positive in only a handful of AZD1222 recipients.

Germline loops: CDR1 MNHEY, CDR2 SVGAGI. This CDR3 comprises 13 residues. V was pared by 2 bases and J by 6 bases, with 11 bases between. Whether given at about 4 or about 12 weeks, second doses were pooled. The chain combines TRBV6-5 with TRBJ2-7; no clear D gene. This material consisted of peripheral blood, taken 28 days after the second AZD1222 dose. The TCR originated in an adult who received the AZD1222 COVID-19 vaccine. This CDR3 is CASSYLRGFEQYF. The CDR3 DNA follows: TGTGCCAGCAGTTACCTCCGTGGGTTCGAGCAGTACTTC.